This entry is about one T cell receptor beta chain. The data were produced by immunoSEQ multiplex PCR, yet TCRdb's version contains in-frame clones alone and is incomplete. This sample has around 34,000 clones; about three quarters occur once, and the top ten carry around 38%. This entry belongs to a study of T cells in tumors after PD-1 blockade. At the level of the study: Some patients also took daily vismodegib 150 mg during anti-PD-1 treatment. Mean per blood sample: some 120,000 templates (roughly 22,000-270,000), around 35,000 unique clonotypes.

The sample consisted of PBMCs, taken after anti-PD-1 treatment. This TCR derives from a human donor with basal cell carcinoma.

The DNA of the CDR3 is TGTGCCAGCAGCTTAAAAAGTGCCGCATCTACCGGGGAGCTGTTTTTT. Translated, it gives CASSLKSAASTGELFF. The chain uses TRBV7-6 and TRBJ2-2, with D unresolved. Germline lookup yields CDR1 SGHVS and CDR2 FNYEAQ. The CDR3 extends over 16 amino acids. V gave up 2 bases and J gave up 5 bases, with 15 bases separating them.